One sample yielded the 30 T cell receptor beta chains listed below, sequenced in a study of shared clonotypes between healthy human individuals. Sequencing was performed with immunoSEQ multiplex PCR; in TCRdb, only in-frame clones are kept and a portion is missing. The profile covers some 500,000 clones, with about 96% appearing a single time and about 0.06% taken by the ten largest. Sequenced material: naive CD4+ T cells sorted from blood. The sample's subset: CD45RA+ positively selected. These receptors were taken from a woman aged 25 to 39 in good health.

This chain joins TRBV2 and TRBJ1-2, with D tentatively TRBD1 (6 bases). V lost 5 bases, J lost 4 bases, and 14 bases lay in between. The CDR3 loop spans 14 amino acids. Germline CDR1 reads SNHLY; CDR2 reads FYNNEI. The CDR3: CASSLAGDIYGYTF. CDR3 in DNA: TGTGCCAGCAGTCTTGCGGGGGACATCTATGGCTACACCTTC. Variable domain in full (rest from reference TRBV2 and TRBJ1-2): EPEVTQTPSHQVTQMGQEVILRCVPISNHLYFYWYRQILGQKVEFLVSFYNNEISEKSEIFDDQFSVERPDGSNFTLKIRSTKLEDSAMYFCASSLAGDIYGYTFGSGTRLTVV.

The chain uses TRBV2 and TRBJ2-7, with TRBD1 matching over 7 bases. V shed 8 bases, J shed 2 bases, and the junction held 6 bases outside the gene matches. Germline V CDR1 and CDR2: SNHLY, FYNNEI. The CDR3 loop spans 13 amino acids. CDR3 in amino acids: CASRRQGAYEQYF. CDR3 nucleotide sequence: TGTGCCAGCCGGAGGCAGGGGGCCTACGAGCAGTACTTC.

The chain uses TRBV27 and TRBJ2-7; D may be TRBD2 (6 bases). The CDR3 is made up of 16 amino acids. Trimming left V 5 bases short and J 4 bases short, with 21 bases between. The germline gives CDR1 MNHEY, CDR2 SMNVEV (reference sequence). The CDR3 region has the DNA TGTGCCAGCAGTCCTCACGCCATGGGGGGTGCATACGAGCAGTACTTC. It encodes CASSPHAMGGAYEQYF.

The V call is TRBV5-1, the J call TRBJ2-5; 7 bases are a match to TRBD2. CDR3 length equals 15 residues. V was clipped by 0 bases and J by 5 bases; unmatched bases: 7. Germline lookup yields CDR1 SGHRS and CDR2 YFSETQ. The CDR3 sequence: CASSLGAGSGETQYF. CDR3 DNA: TGCGCCAGCAGCTTGGGAGCGGGGAGTGGGGAGACCCAGTACTTC.

The gene calls are TRBV5-1 and TRBJ2-1; TRBD1 is a possible D gene (6 bases). Germline-derived CDR1 and CDR2 are SGHRS and YFSETQ. This CDR3 is 15 amino acids long. V lost 0 bases to trimming and J lost 4 bases, with 11 bases between them. Written as DNA, the CDR3 is TGCGCCAGCAGCTTGGACAGGGTGGATTACAATGAGCAGTTCTTC. Translating it yields CASSLDRVDYNEQFF.

This clone was seen just once. The gene calls are TRBV7-2 and TRBJ2-5, with 11 bases fitting TRBD1. This CDR3 contains 14 residues. Losses at the gene ends were 7 bases for V and 2 bases for J; bases not matched to a gene: 3. In germline, CDR1 is SGHTA, CDR2 FQGNSA. The CDR3 DNA sequence: TGTGCCAGCACCCGGGACAGGGGGCAAGAGACCCAGTACTTC. This gives the protein CASTRDRGQETQYF.

The CDR3 DNA is TGTGCCAGCAGTTTATCAGGGGGCCACTACGAGCAGTACTTC. It translates to CASSLSGGHYEQYF. V usage is TRBV27 and J usage is TRBJ2-7, with 7 bases fitting TRBD1. J lost 3 bases, V lost 0 bases, and 2 bases had no gene match. The germline V gene encodes CDR1 MNHEY and CDR2 SMNVEV (reference sequence). The CDR3 extends over 14 amino acids.

The V and J genes are TRBV18 and TRBJ2-1; no clear D gene. Per the germline V gene, CDR1 is KGHSH and CDR2 is LQKENI. The germline V and J ends were trimmed by 1 base and 3 bases, with 7 bases remaining between them. There are 14 residues in the CDR3. In nucleotides, the CDR3 is TGTGCCAGCTCACCACAGGCGGACTACAATGAGCAGTTCTTC. Translating it yields CASSPQADYNEQFF.

The chain's CDR3 is CASSHRGPATNEKLFF. CDR3 in DNA: TGTGCCAGCAGCCACAGGGGGCCGGCAACTAATGAAAAACTGTTTTTT. J is TRBJ1-4 and V is TRBV28; 9 nucleotides line up with TRBD1. The CDR3 runs to 16 residues. V lost 6 bases to trimming and J lost 0 bases; unmatched junction nucleotides: 5. From germline, CDR1 is MDHEN and CDR2 SYDVKM. The full variable domain, in which reference TRBV28 and TRBJ1-4 provide the parts outside the CDR3, is DVKVTQSSRYLVKRTGEKVFLECVQDMDHENMFWYRQDPGLGLRLIYFSYDVKMKEKGDIPEGYSVSREKKERFSLILESASTNQTSMYLCASSHRGPATNEKLFFGSGTQLSVL.

The V gene is TRBV28, the J gene TRBJ1-1, with unresolved D. The CDR3 is made up of 16 amino acids. Trimming cost V 3 bases and J 1 base, with 15 bases left between them. The germline V gene encodes CDR1 MDHEN and CDR2 SYDVKM. The CDR3 region is CASSFGGIKGNTEAFF. The CDR3 nucleotides are TGTGCCAGCAGTTTTGGCGGTATCAAGGGGAACACTGAAGCTTTCTTT.

The rearrangement joins TRBV5-8 to TRBJ2-7; 8 bases line up with TRBD1. This CDR3 comprises 15 residues. V dropped 2 bases and J dropped 2; count of bases not matched to a gene: 6. CDR1 and CDR2 (germline): SGHTS, YDEGEE. CDR3 amino acids: CASSFQGALTYEQYF. The CDR3 DNA is TGTGCCAGCAGCTTTCAGGGGGCCCTAACCTACGAGCAGTACTTC.

This chain uses TRBV5-1 with TRBJ2-2, with D possibly called TRBD1 or TRBD2 (5 bases each). Germline CDR1 and CDR2: SGHRS and YFSETQ. The V and J ends lost 4 bases and 3 bases respectively, with 13 bases between them. The CDR3 runs to 15 residues. The CDR3 protein is CASSAGAADTGELFF. CDR3 DNA sequence: TGCGCCAGCAGCGCCGGGGCAGCCGACACCGGGGAGCTGTTTTTT.

J is TRBJ2-2 and V is TRBV2, with unresolved D. V lost 8 bases and J lost 2, with 18 bases in between. The CDR3 totals 16 residues. Germline V gives CDR1 SNHLY, CDR2 FYNNEI. For the CDR3, the DNA is TGTGCCAGCTCCCAAAACCAGCAGACAAACACCGGGGAGCTGTTTTTT. It specifies CASSQNQQTNTGELFF.

CDR3 nucleotides: TGTGCCAGCAGCTTGGGTCCCCCTAGCATTTCGTACGAGCAGTACTTC. Its protein product is CASSLGPPSISYEQYF. The chain employs TRBV5-4 and TRBJ2-7; possibly TRBD2 for D (5 bases). The CDR3 is 16 amino acids. The V gene's germline CDR1 is SGHNT and CDR2 YYREEE (reference sequence). Trimming took 0 bases from V and 4 from J, leaving 17 bases between them.

The chain recombines TRBV5-1 with TRBJ2-5; tentatively, D is TRBD2 (5 bases). There are 14 residues in the CDR3. V shed 5 bases and J shed 2 bases, with 13 bases lying between them. From germline, CDR1 is SGHRS and CDR2 YFSETQ. The chain's CDR3 is CASRKRVAQETQYF. The CDR3, as DNA: TGCGCCAGCAGGAAGAGGGTAGCTCAAGAGACCCAGTACTTC.

This chain links TRBV2 with TRBJ2-7; maybe TRBD1 (5 bases). Germline-derived CDR1 and CDR2 are SNHLY and FYNNEI. The V end was cut by 4 bases, the J end by 5 bases, with 12 bases between. The CDR3 is 13 amino acids. CDR3 amino acids: CASSAGNTHEQYF. The CDR3 nucleotides read TGTGCCAGCAGTGCAGGGAACACCCACGAGCAGTACTTC.

J is TRBJ2-4 and V is TRBV28; D may correspond to TRBD1 or TRBD2 (5 bases each). V was shortened by 1 base and J by 3 bases, with 13 bases between the two germline ends. Per the germline V gene, CDR1 is MDHEN and CDR2 is SYDVKM. This CDR3 has 16 amino acids. The DNA for the CDR3 is TGTGCCAGCAGTTTATATGAACTGAGGGGCAAAAACATTCAGTACTTC. Amino acid sequence: CASSLYELRGKNIQYF.

The chain carries TRBV11-1 and TRBJ2-1, with a tentative D call TRBD2 (5 bases). CDR1 is SGHAT, CDR2 FQDESV, per germline (reference sequence). V was clipped by 5 bases and J by 8 bases, with 13 bases between them. CDR3 length: 13 residues. CDR3 amino acids: CASSRTGWDEQFF. The CDR3 coding sequence is TGTGCCAGCAGCCGGACTGGCTGGGATGAGCAGTTCTTC.

This chain connects TRBV6-6 to TRBJ2-1, with 9 positions matching TRBD2. There are 13 residues in the CDR3. Germline CDR1 is MNHNY and CDR2 is SVGAGI (reference sequence). The trim removed 7 bases at V and 7 bases at J, leaving 5 bases unmatched. The CDR3, as DNA: TGTGCCAGCACCCGACTAGCGGTGAATGAGCAGTTCTTC. Translation gives CASTRLAVNEQFF.

The gene calls are TRBV2 and TRBJ2-2; D might be TRBD2 (6 bases). V was cut by 7 bases and J by 7 bases, with 13 bases left in between. The germline V gene encodes CDR1 SNHLY and CDR2 FYNNEI. There are 13 residues in the CDR3. As DNA, the CDR3 is TGTGCCAGCACCACCCGGGAGAGCGGGGAGCTGTTTTTT. Amino acids: CASTTRESGELFF.

V and J are TRBV10-3 and TRBJ1-5; the D gene is possibly TRBD1 (5 bases). Germline V gene lookup returns CDR1 ENHRY and CDR2 SYGVKD. The CDR3 loop spans 13 amino acids. Trimming removed 3 bases at V and 7 bases at J, with 10 bases between. The CDR3 DNA reads as TGTGCCATCAGTGAAGTGGGGGACCAGCCCCAGCATTTT. This translates into CAISEVGDQPQHF.

The rearrangement joins TRBV5-6 to TRBJ2-5; TRBD2 matches 7 bases. CDR1 and CDR2 (germline): SGHDT, YYEEEE. The CDR3 totals 13 residues. With 5 bases clipped from V and 5 bases from J, the junction kept 6 bases outside the gene matches. For the CDR3, the DNA is TGTGCCAGCAGACCAATAGCGGGTGAGACCCAGTACTTC. As protein: CASRPIAGETQYF.

The gene calls are TRBV19 and TRBJ1-1, with 8 bases fitting TRBD1. V was pared by 0 bases and J by 1 base, with 1 base of the junction left unmatched. The CDR3 has 15 amino acids. The germline CDR1 and CDR2 sequences are LNHDA and SQIVND (reference sequence). This CDR3 is CASSIDRGRNTEAFF. In nucleotides, the CDR3 is TGTGCCAGTAGTATAGACAGGGGGCGGAACACTGAAGCTTTCTTT.

The gene calls are TRBV28 and TRBJ1-3; TRBD1 matches at 9 bases. Germline trimming cut 5 bases from V and 2 bases from J; bases unmatched to any gene: 4. CDR1 is MDHEN and CDR2 is SYDVKM in the germline V gene. CDR3 length: 15 amino acids. The CDR3 DNA is TGTGCCAGCAGTAGCGGGACAGGGACTGGAAACACCATATATTTT. Protein: CASSSGTGTGNTIYF.

This CDR3 is CASSSGAGKVKFF. The CDR3 nucleotides are TGTGCCAGCAGCTCCGGAGCGGGGAAAGTAAAGTTCTTC. V is TRBV7-7 and J is TRBJ2-1; 7 bases line up with TRBD2. The J segment lost 14 bases and the V segment lost 4 bases, leaving 11 bases of the junction unmatched. There are 13 residues in the CDR3. Germline V gene sequence: CDR1 SSHAT, CDR2 FNYEAQ (reference sequence).

The V and J genes are TRBV6-1 and TRBJ2-5; 7 bases match TRBD2. This CDR3 has 13 residues. Germline CDR1 and CDR2: MNHNS and SASEGT. V shed 6 bases, J shed 5 bases, and the junction held 6 bases outside the gene matches. The CDR3 loop reads CASRREGVETQYF. The CDR3 coding sequence is TGTGCCAGCAGGAGGGAGGGAGTGGAGACCCAGTACTTC.

Regarding this clone: Other DNA sequences in the same sample also yield this CDR3. V is TRBV6-5 and J is TRBJ1-4; TRBD1 is a possible D gene (6 bases). Per the germline V gene, CDR1 is MNHEY and CDR2 is SVGAGI. The CDR3 length is 14 residues. Between the trimmed V and J ends, which lost 6 bases and 5 bases, there was a span of 13 bases. In DNA form, the CDR3 reads TGTGCCAGCAGCGAACAGGGACGGAATGAAAAACTGTTTTTT. Amino acids: CASSEQGRNEKLFF.

Concerning this clone itself: The sample carries other DNA sequences with the same CDR3. This chain joins TRBV2 and TRBJ2-7; D gene ambiguous. The CDR3 extends over 11 amino acids. V shed 3 bases and J shed 3 bases, with 3 bases lying between them. Germline-derived CDR1 and CDR2 are SNHLY and FYNNEI. In DNA, the CDR3 is TGTGCCAGCAGTGAGATCTACGAGCAGTACTTC. Protein: CASSEIYEQYF.

The chain employs TRBV28 and TRBJ2-5; maybe TRBD2 (5 bases). The J call is doubtful: the DNA matches TRBJ2-7 better. Germline values: CDR1 MDHEN, CDR2 SYDVKM. CDR3 length: 13 residues. This CDR3 reads CASSLSRDYEQYF. The CDR3 nucleotides are TGTGCCAGCAGTTTAAGTCGGGACTACGAGCAGTACTTC.

The chain recombines TRBV18 with TRBJ1-1; the D is unclear. V dropped 6 bases and J dropped 7 bases, with 9 bases sitting between them. The CDR3 has 11 amino acids. Germline V gene data show CDR1 as KGHSH and CDR2 as LQKENI. CDR3 loop: CASSGGSEAFF. The CDR3 DNA reads as TGTGCCAGCTCCGGCGGTAGTGAAGCTTTCTTT.